Listed below are T cell receptor beta chains from one sample, sequenced in a study of identical twins. Using its own MiXCR run on the 5' RACE reads, TCRdb lists one record per CDR3 protein. The sample contains about 450,000 distinct CDR3 sequences, about 18% of which appear only once. The sequencing input was naive T cells sorted from blood. The receptor source for this set is a man in his forties or fifties in good health. Both conserved end residues are part of each CDR3. Each record gives: CDR3 protein, CDR3 DNA, J gene, clone size, D gene, V gene. The D gene is left open where the match is weak. For some rows the clone size is stated as once, few or many, or as a class when expanded; others skip it.

CDR3 protein: CASSQEVRGAGVF; CDR3 DNA: TGTGCCAGCAGCCAAGAAGTAAGGGGAGCGGGAGTCTTC; J gene: TRBJ2-7; clone size: -; D gene: TRBD2; V gene: TRBV3-1
CDR3 protein: CASRETGGFYNEQFF; CDR3 DNA: TGTGCCAGCAGGGAGACAGGGGGCTTCTACAATGAGCAGTTCTTC; J gene: TRBJ2-1; clone size: few; D gene: TRBD1; V gene: TRBV12-3/TRBV12-4
CDR3 protein: CSAPIATGELFF; CDR3 DNA: TGCAGTGCTCCGATAGCGACCGGGGAGCTGTTTTTT; J gene: TRBJ2-2; clone size: few; D gene: -; V gene: TRBV20-1
CDR3 protein: CSARDPPRESINYGYTF; CDR3 DNA: TGCAGTGCTAGAGATCCCCCCAGGGAATCCATTAACTATGGCTACACCTTC; J gene: TRBJ1-2; clone size: many; D gene: -; V gene: TRBV20-1
CDR3 protein: CASSLAGTSADTQYF; CDR3 DNA: TGTGCCAGCAGCCTCGCCGGGACTAGCGCAGATACGCAGTATTTT; J gene: TRBJ2-3; clone size: -; D gene: TRBD2; V gene: TRBV28
CDR3 protein: CASRVGILDEQYF; CDR3 DNA: TGTGCCAGCAGAGTGGGCATACTTGACGAGCAGTACTTC; J gene: TRBJ2-7; clone size: -; D gene: -; V gene: TRBV12-3/TRBV12-4
CDR3 protein: CASSLFPGANVLTF; CDR3 DNA: TGTGCCAGCAGTTTATTCCCTGGGGCCAACGTCCTGACTTTC; J gene: TRBJ2-6; clone size: many; D gene: -; V gene: TRBV12-3/TRBV12-4
CDR3 protein: CASSLAGGAFNEQFF; CDR3 DNA: TGTGCCAGCAGCTTAGCCGGGGGGGCCTTCAATGAGCAGTTCTTC; J gene: TRBJ2-1; clone size: few; D gene: TRBD2; V gene: TRBV7-2
CDR3 protein: CSAPQAVRVNTEAFF; CDR3 DNA: TGCAGTGCTCCCCAGGCCGTCAGGGTGAACACTGAAGCTTTCTTT; J gene: TRBJ1-1; clone size: many; D gene: -; V gene: TRBV20-1
CDR3 protein: CASRIQASGQETQYF; CDR3 DNA: TGCGCCAGCAGGATTCAAGCTAGCGGCCAAGAGACCCAGTACTTC; J gene: TRBJ2-5; clone size: -; D gene: TRBD2; V gene: TRBV5-1
CDR3 protein: CASSPWTGAVDNEQFF; CDR3 DNA: TGTGCCAGCAGCCCGTGGACTGGCGCAGTGGACAATGAGCAGTTCTTC; J gene: TRBJ2-1; clone size: -; D gene: -; V gene: TRBV7-2
CDR3 protein: CASSLLAGQGNTEAFF; CDR3 DNA: TGTGCCAGCAGCTTGCTGGCTGGACAGGGGAACACTGAAGCTTTCTTT; J gene: TRBJ1-1; clone size: few; D gene: TRBD1; V gene: TRBV5-4
CDR3 protein: CASSSRQGADTGELFF; CDR3 DNA: TGTGCCAGCAGCTCTCGACAGGGGGCGGACACCGGGGAGCTGTTTTTT; J gene: TRBJ2-2; clone size: many; D gene: TRBD1; V gene: TRBV7-9
CDR3 protein: CASSQDRREGYEQYF; CDR3 DNA: TGCGCCAGCAGCCAAGATCGCCGGGAGGGGTACGAGCAGTACTTC; J gene: TRBJ2-7; clone size: -; D gene: TRBD2; V gene: TRBV4-3
CDR3 protein: CASSSLAGEETQYF; CDR3 DNA: TGTGCCAGTAGTAGCCTAGCGGGAGAAGAGACCCAGTACTTC; J gene: TRBJ2-5; clone size: many; D gene: TRBD2; V gene: TRBV19
CDR3 protein: CSAGGLVVDTQYF; CDR3 DNA: TGCAGTGCTGGAGGGCTAGTAGTCGATACGCAGTATTTT; J gene: TRBJ2-3; clone size: -; D gene: -; V gene: TRBV20-1
CDR3 protein: CSVEGTGQGTYEQYF; CDR3 DNA: TGCAGCGTTGAAGGGACGGGACAGGGGACCTACGAGCAGTACTTC; J gene: TRBJ2-7; clone size: -; D gene: TRBD1; V gene: TRBV29-1
CDR3 protein: CSVPTGGGVDTQYF; CDR3 DNA: TGCAGTGTCCCGACCGGGGGAGGGGTAGATACGCAGTATTTT; J gene: TRBJ2-3; clone size: few; D gene: TRBD2; V gene: TRBV20-1
CDR3 protein: CASRVNGVYNEQFF; CDR3 DNA: TGTGCCAGCAGGGTCAATGGGGTCTACAATGAGCAGTTCTTC; J gene: TRBJ2-1; clone size: -; D gene: -; V gene: TRBV4-2
CDR3 protein: CSARDGQGSHNEQFF; CDR3 DNA: TGCAGTGCTAGGGATGGACAGGGAAGCCACAATGAGCAGTTCTTC; J gene: TRBJ2-1; clone size: few; D gene: TRBD1; V gene: TRBV20-1
CDR3 protein: CASSSQLLDNEQFF; CDR3 DNA: TGTGCCAGCAGCTCCCAGCTGTTGGACAATGAGCAGTTCTTC; J gene: TRBJ2-1; clone size: many; D gene: -; V gene: TRBV7-3
CDR3 protein: CASSPGAVTGPTYEQYF; CDR3 DNA: TGTGCCAGCAGCCCGGGGGCCGTGACAGGGCCGACCTACGAGCAGTACTTC; J gene: TRBJ2-7; clone size: many; D gene: -; V gene: TRBV4-2
CDR3 protein: CASSTRPGTGSEQYF; CDR3 DNA: TGTGCCAGCAGCACGCGCCCCGGGACAGGTAGCGAGCAGTACTTC; J gene: TRBJ2-7; clone size: many; D gene: -; V gene: TRBV21-1
CDR3 protein: CATSRDKVTEAFF; CDR3 DNA: TGTGCCACCAGCAGAGATAAGGTCACTGAAGCTTTCTTT; J gene: TRBJ1-1; clone size: few; D gene: -; V gene: TRBV15
CDR3 protein: CASSASWANTGELFF; CDR3 DNA: TGTGCCAGCAGTGCGTCCTGGGCAAACACCGGGGAGCTGTTTTTT; J gene: TRBJ2-2; clone size: many; D gene: -; V gene: TRBV6-1
CDR3 protein: CSARPQSGRGHEQFF; CDR3 DNA: TGCAGTGCTAGGCCTCAGAGCGGGAGGGGGCATGAGCAGTTCTTC; J gene: TRBJ2-1; clone size: -; D gene: TRBD2; V gene: TRBV20-1
CDR3 protein: CASGTGWFEQYF; CDR3 DNA: TGTGCCAGCGGGACAGGGTGGTTCGAGCAGTACTTC; J gene: TRBJ2-7; clone size: -; D gene: TRBD1; V gene: TRBV2
CDR3 protein: CASSLGRHQPQHF; CDR3 DNA: TGTGCCAGCAGCCTAGGGCGCCATCAGCCCCAGCATTTT; J gene: TRBJ1-5; clone size: -; D gene: -; V gene: TRBV27
CDR3 protein: CASSYSSRFGYTF; CDR3 DNA: TGTGCCAGCAGTTACTCGAGCAGGTTTGGCTACACCTTC; J gene: TRBJ1-2; clone size: few; D gene: -; V gene: TRBV6-2/TRBV6-3
CDR3 protein: CASSRWDGSYNEQFF; CDR3 DNA: TGTGCCAGTAGTAGGTGGGATGGATCCTACAATGAGCAGTTCTTC; J gene: TRBJ2-1; clone size: many; D gene: -; V gene: TRBV19
CDR3 protein: CASSPRLPEMGEQYF; CDR3 DNA: TGTGCCAGCTCACCAAGACTACCCGAGATGGGCGAGCAGTACTTC; J gene: TRBJ2-7; clone size: once; D gene: -; V gene: TRBV18
CDR3 protein: CASSRQRTSASDTQYF; CDR3 DNA: TGTGCCAGCAGTAGACAGAGGACTAGCGCATCAGATACGCAGTATTTT; J gene: TRBJ2-3; clone size: -; D gene: TRBD2; V gene: TRBV6-2/TRBV6-3
CDR3 protein: CASRPIPGQGTGELFF; CDR3 DNA: TGTGCCAGCAGACCTATTCCGGGACAGGGGACCGGGGAGCTGTTTTTT; J gene: TRBJ2-2; clone size: -; D gene: TRBD1; V gene: TRBV5-4
CDR3 protein: CASSQRDGNTGELFF; CDR3 DNA: TGTGCCAGCAGCCAGAGGGACGGGAACACCGGGGAGCTGTTTTTT; J gene: TRBJ2-2; clone size: few; D gene: -; V gene: TRBV6-1
CDR3 protein: CASSLQGAPPGELFF; CDR3 DNA: TGTGCCAGCAGCTTACAGGGGGCGCCCCCCGGGGAGCTGTTTTTT; J gene: TRBJ2-2; clone size: few; D gene: TRBD1; V gene: TRBV7-2
CDR3 protein: CSVGPDTQYF; CDR3 DNA: TGCAGCGTTGGTCCAGATACGCAGTATTTT; J gene: TRBJ2-3; clone size: many; D gene: -; V gene: TRBV29-1
CDR3 protein: CSASTSSGANVLTF; CDR3 DNA: TGCAGTGCCTCTACTTCCTCTGGGGCCAACGTCCTGACTTTC; J gene: TRBJ2-6; clone size: -; D gene: -; V gene: TRBV20-1
CDR3 protein: CASDGGGRISYNEQFF; CDR3 DNA: TGTGCCAGCGACGGAGGGGGGAGGATCTCCTACAATGAGCAGTTCTTC; J gene: TRBJ2-1; clone size: -; D gene: -; V gene: TRBV6-1
CDR3 protein: CASSSGSGTRVSDTQYF; CDR3 DNA: TGCGCCAGCAGCTCGGGATCCGGGACTAGGGTCTCAGATACGCAGTATTTT; J gene: TRBJ2-3; clone size: many; D gene: TRBD2; V gene: TRBV5-1